This TCR beta chain was sequenced for a study of blood T cell repertoires in COVID-19 (dated by TCRdb to 2019 to 2021). Turning to the overall study: Samples covering the acute and convalescent phases of COVID-19 were provided by collaborators in the United States, Italy and Spain. The material from the prospective study consisted of cDNA or gDNA derived from T cells, B-cell-depleted T cells, or PBMCs. Deeply sampled blood TCRbeta repertoires from subjects exposed to, actively infected with, or recovered from COVID-19 were included in the dataset. The repertoires were made available in a free public database intended to serve as a resource for research on the immune response to SARS-CoV-2. The samples were drawn from two sources: the first 160 participants of the ongoing ImmuneRACE study, and 950 to 1,500 subjects contributed by 6 global collaborators. The sample metadata nearly always contained a de-identified subject ID, COVID-19 status, age in years and sex. Where available, HLA class I and class II types were obtained from metadata supplied by the sample provider rather than from assay-based typing. Paper-wide results and their limitations: The amount of clinical and demographic metadata varied by source and participant and was provided uncurated.

The immunoSEQ Assay, a bias-controlled multiplex PCR, was used to amplify TCRbeta CDR3 regions from genomic DNA. As for how the authors treated the data: Within the assay, amplification of reference gene primers was used to estimate how many nucleated cells each sample contained. To quantify the absolute abundance of each unique TCRbeta CDR3 rearrangement, sequence reads were collapsed and filtered. For each sample, productive Simpson clonality was calculated as the square root of Simpson's diversity index over productive rearrangements. TCRdb carries this immuneACCESS record with in-frame sequences only. Its versions omit some clonotypes, under half of them owing to an unresolved V gene in the studies checked, with the rest unexplained. V and J calls plus clone size are reproduced from that table; the DNA served to infer D and trimming. The sample table lists about 63,000 clones, approximately 87% of them with a count of one. The ten largest account for approximately 5.6% of the sample.

The collaborating institutions used their own protocols to collect whole blood in K2EDTA tubes. For TCRbeta analysis, collaborator samples were shipped as frozen whole blood, as isolated PBMCs, or as DNA extracted from either sample type. V lost 3 bases and J lost 5 bases, and the count of bases not matched to a germline gene is 10. The germline V gene encodes CDR1 SGDLS and CDR2 YYNGEE. The CDR3 sequence holds 15 residues, the cysteine and phenylalanine included. The DNA shown is the 45-base CDR3, in frame from base 1. As regards this clone: The clone's antigen remains unknown. One base away there is no much larger clone; base qualities are not given.

The rearranged chain carries TRBV9 and TRBJ2-5; 7 middle bases align to TRBD1. The sample consisted of peripheral blood. This sequence originates from a man aged 45-65 years with active COVID-19. The bases are TGTGCCAGCAGCGCCAGGGGGACCCCGTGGGAGACCCAGTACTTC. Translated, it reads CASSARGTPWETQYF.